The 32 T cell receptor beta chains reported below all come from one sample, sequenced in a study of beta chain features in type 1 diabetes. The authors reverse transcribed all of the isolated RNA, so sequencing captured expressed TCRB transcripts. Data came from immunoSEQ multiplex PCR; TCRdb stores just in-frame clones and leaves some out. The sample carries around 500,000 clones, roughly 31% recorded once. Sequencing input: naive CD4+ T cells from blood. The source of these receptors is a man younger than 35 in good health.

The V and J genes are TRBV2 and TRBJ2-1; possible D gene TRBD1, 5 bases. This CDR3 spans 15 amino acids. The V end lost 1 base, the J end lost 5 bases, and 12 bases lay between the germline ends. Looked up from germline, CDR1 is SNHLY and CDR2 is FYNNEI. CDR3 residues: CASSEVWGSNNEQFF. CDR3 in DNA: TGTGCCAGCAGTGAAGTCTGGGGCAGCAACAATGAGCAGTTCTTC.

A few counts support this clone. Here the CDR3 reads CSARNPDTQYF. CDR3 coding DNA: TGCAGTGCTAGAAATCCGGATACGCAGTATTTT. J is TRBJ2-3 and V is TRBV20-1; D not certain. The germline CDR1 and CDR2 sequences are DFQATT and SNEGSKA (reference sequence). Trimming took off 2 bases at V and 6 bases at J, with 6 bases between the two ends. This CDR3 has 11 residues.

This rearrangement joins TRBV18 to TRBJ1-1; D gene ambiguous. Germline assignment: CDR1 KGHSH and CDR2 LQKENI. The CDR3 runs 12 residues. V was clipped by 4 bases and J by 5 bases, with 8 bases between them. The CDR3 loop is CASSLQRTEAFF. Here the CDR3 DNA reads TGTGCCAGCTCACTGCAGCGTACTGAAGCTTTCTTT.

V and J are TRBV2 and TRBJ2-3; D not resolved. CDR1 and CDR2 (germline): SNHLY, FYNNEI. The CDR3 is made up of 15 amino acids. The germline V and J ends were trimmed by 0 bases and 2 bases, with 9 bases remaining between them. CDR3 sequence (DNA): TGTGCCAGCAGTGAAGCGCGACTTGACACAGATACGCAGTATTTT. Its protein product is CASSEARLDTDTQYF.

The chain couples TRBV29-1 to TRBJ2-1; TRBD1 aligns across 8 bases. The J segment lost 2 bases and the V segment lost 1 base, leaving 7 bases of the junction unmatched. The CDR3 has 16 residues. Germline values: CDR1 SQVTM, CDR2 ANQGSEA. The CDR3 reads CSVEAPSGGAYNEQFF. As DNA, the CDR3 is TGCAGCGTTGAAGCCCCCTCAGGGGGCGCCTACAATGAGCAGTTCTTC.

The rearrangement joins TRBV28 to TRBJ2-5; perhaps TRBD2 as D (5 bases). The V and J ends lost 4 bases and 1 base respectively, with 10 bases between them. From germline, CDR1 is MDHEN and CDR2 SYDVKM. The CDR3 has 14 amino acids. This chain's CDR3 is CASSSRVPQETQYF. The CDR3 DNA is TGTGCCAGCAGTTCGAGGGTTCCCCAAGAGACCCAGTACTTC. Variable domain in full (rest from reference TRBV28 and TRBJ2-5): DVKVTQSSRYLVKRTGEKVFLECVQDMDHENMFWYRQDPGLGLRLIYFSYDVKMKEKGDIPEGYSVSREKKERFSLILESASTNQTSMYLCASSSRVPQETQYFGPGTRLLVL.

This chain links TRBV6-1 with TRBJ2-1; D is ambiguous. CDR1 and CDR2 (germline): MNHNS, SASEGT. Trimming took 2 bases from V and 6 from J, leaving 5 bases between them. CDR3 length equals 12 residues. CDR3 amino acids: CASSETFNEQFF. The CDR3 DNA is TGTGCCAGCAGTGAAACGTTCAATGAGCAGTTCTTC.

This clone has more than one count but fewer than ten. This sample includes further DNA sequences coding for the same CDR3. The chain has TRBV5-4 and TRBJ2-3; 8 bases agree with TRBD1. Trimming removed 4 bases from V and 2 bases from J; junction bases left unmatched: 6. The CDR3 is 15 amino acids. Germline CDR1 reads SGHNT; CDR2 reads YYREEE (reference sequence). Written as DNA, the CDR3 is TGTGCCAGCAGCCCAAGGACAGGGTCCACAGATACGCAGTATTTT. Its translation: CASSPRTGSTDTQYF. Full variable domain (missing parts from reference TRBV5-4 and TRBJ2-3): ETGVTQSPTHLIKTRGQQVTLRCSSQSGHNTVSWYQQALGQGPQFIFQYYREEENGRGNFPPRFSGLQFPNYSSELNVNALELDDSALYLCASSPRTGSTDTQYFGPGTRLTVL.

The chain is built from TRBV30 and TRBJ1-1; 7 bases are shared with TRBD1. This CDR3 comprises 17 residues. Germline CDR1 and CDR2: GTSNPN and SVGIG (reference sequence). The J segment lost 0 bases and the V segment lost 0 bases, leaving 10 bases of the junction unmatched. CDR3 loop: CAWSVKSAGGLNTEAFF. Written as DNA, the CDR3 is TGTGCCTGGAGTGTAAAGTCGGCAGGGGGGTTGAACACTGAAGCTTTCTTT.

This clone was seen only a few times. CDR3 in DNA: TGTGCCAGCACGCGAGGCTCTGGGGCCAACGTCCTGACTTTC. Amino acid sequence: CASTRGSGANVLTF. This chain links TRBV28 with TRBJ2-6, with no clear D. Per the germline V gene, CDR1 is MDHEN and CDR2 is SYDVKM. The V gene lost 7 bases and the J gene lost 0 bases, with 7 bases spanning the gap. The CDR3 totals 14 residues.

The chain recombines TRBV2 with TRBJ1-2; no clear D. Germline CDR1 is SNHLY and CDR2 is FYNNEI. This CDR3 is built from 12 residues. The V and J ends lost 6 bases and 2 bases respectively, with 7 bases between them. The CDR3 loop reads CASRTVNYGYTF. The CDR3 DNA sequence: TGTGCCAGCAGGACGGTCAACTATGGCTACACCTTC. Full variable domain (remainder filled in from reference TRBV2 and TRBJ1-2): EPEVTQTPSHQVTQMGQEVILRCVPISNHLYFYWYRQILGQKVEFLVSFYNNEISEKSEIFDDQFSVERPDGSNFTLKIRSTKLEDSAMYFCASRTVNYGYTFGSGTRLTVV.

With respect to this clone: Other DNA sequences of this sample code for an identical CDR3. V gene TRBV11-2 combines with J gene TRBJ2-3; TRBD2 agrees at 9 bases. V trimming: 1 base; J trimming: 0 bases; junction bases outside the gene matches: 2. The CDR3 covers 16 residues. CDR1 is SGHAT and CDR2 is FQNNGV in the germline V gene. The CDR3 DNA is TGTGCCAGCAGCTTAGGACTAGCGGCAAGCACAGATACGCAGTATTTT. The encoded protein is CASSLGLAASTDTQYF.

This clone has a handful of counts. This chain joins TRBV7-9 and TRBJ1-1; TRBD1 matches at 7 bases. This CDR3 is built from 15 residues. V lost 5 bases, J lost 4 bases, and 10 bases stayed unmatched. The germline V gene has CDR1 SEHNR and CDR2 FQNEAQ (reference sequence). The CDR3 spells CASSPGQARATEAFF. The CDR3 DNA reads as TGTGCCAGCAGCCCAGGACAGGCCCGGGCCACTGAAGCTTTCTTT.

As to this clone: At one end the junction does not follow the germline gene, possibly because of a read error. The chain couples TRBV5-4 to TRBJ1-4, with 9 bases identical to TRBD1. The CDR3 has 17 residues. The germline CDR1 and CDR2 sequences are SGHNT and YYREEE (reference sequence). CDR3: CASSQGLQGAREEKLFF. The CDR3 DNA follows: TGCGCCAGCAGCCAAGGCTTACAGGGGGCGCGTGAGGAAAAACTGTTTTTT. The full variable domain, its missing parts supplied by reference TRBV5-4 and TRBJ1-4, is ETGVTQSPTHLIKTRGQQVTLRCSSQSGHNTVSWYQQALGQGPQFIFQYYREEENGRGNFPPRFSGLQFPNYSSELNVNALELDDSALYLCASSQGLQGAREEKLFFGSGTQLSVL.

This chain connects TRBV18 to TRBJ2-1, with TRBD2 matching over 15 bases. CDR1 and CDR2 from the germline V gene are KGHSH and LQKENI. The V gene end was trimmed by 2 bases and the J gene end by 3 bases; junction bases not matched to a gene: 5. This CDR3 has 18 amino acids. CDR3 DNA sequence: TGTGCCAGCTCACCATTGGGACTAGCGGGAGGTGGCTACAATGAGCAGTTCTTC. It codes for CASSPLGLAGGGYNEQFF.

This clone was seen a handful of times. The chain links TRBV6-1 to TRBJ2-3, with D tentatively TRBD2 (6 bases). Germline V gene lookup returns CDR1 MNHNS and CDR2 SASEGT. V dropped 5 bases and J dropped 1 base, with 13 bases sitting between them. The CDR3 has 15 amino acids. CDR3 nucleotide sequence: TGTGCCAGCAGTCTCGGGGGTAGGGGCACAGATACGCAGTATTTT. This encodes CASSLGGRGTDTQYF.

The genes are TRBV30 and TRBJ2-6; tentatively, D is TRBD2 (7 bases). Deletions cut 2 bases from V and 9 bases from J, with 14 bases between. The germline V gene encodes CDR1 GTSNPN and CDR2 SVGIG (reference sequence). The CDR3 loop spans 14 amino acids. CDR3 loop: CAWSLAGEGNVLTF. The CDR3 DNA reads TGTGCCTGGAGTCTAGCAGGGGAGGGCAACGTCCTGACTTTC. Using reference TRBV30 and TRBJ2-6 for the parts outside the CDR3, the full variable domain is SQTIHQWPATLVQPVGSPLSLECTVEGTSNPNLYWYRQAAGRGLQLLFYSVGIGQISSEVPQNLSASRPQDRQFILSSKKLLLSDSGFYLCAWSLAGEGNVLTFGAGSRLTVL.

This clone has a handful of counts. This rearrangement joins TRBV30 to TRBJ2-1; the match to TRBD2 covers 11 bases. The V gene's germline CDR1 is GTSNPN and CDR2 SVGIG (reference sequence). This CDR3 spans 14 amino acids. V shed 7 bases and J 4 bases; nucleotides not matched to a gene: 6. The chain's CDR3 is CALRLAGLYNEQFF. The CDR3 region has the DNA TGTGCCTTGAGACTAGCGGGATTATACAATGAGCAGTTCTTC.

This clone was detected only a few times. V gene TRBV6-5 combines with J gene TRBJ2-7; TRBD1 might be the D (6 bases). V shed 1 base and J shed 2 bases, with 12 bases lying between them. Germline V gives CDR1 MNHEY, CDR2 SVGAGI. The CDR3 length is 15 residues. The CDR3 nucleotides are TGTGCCAGCAGTTACTGGGCAGGGGCAGCCTACGAGCAGTACTTC. As protein: CASSYWAGAAYEQYF.

The gene calls are TRBV29-1 and TRBJ2-1, with D possibly TRBD2 on 6 matching bases. Deletions cut 6 bases from V and 2 bases from J, with 14 bases between. The germline CDR1 and CDR2 sequences are SQVTM and ANQGSEA. This CDR3 has 14 amino acids. CDR3 coding DNA: TGCAGCGTATACGGCCCGGGGGCCTACAATGAGCAGTTCTTC. Protein sequence: CSVYGPGAYNEQFF.

This clone came up a few times. V gene TRBV10-3 combines with J gene TRBJ2-1, with 11 bases aligning to TRBD2. V was clipped by 2 bases and J by 7 bases; unmatched bases: 4. The CDR3 runs to 15 residues. Per the germline V gene, CDR1 is ENHRY and CDR2 is SYGVKD. In nucleotides, the CDR3 is TGTGCCATCAGTGAGACTAGCGGGAGACGGAATGAGCAGTTCTTC. This translates into CAISETSGRRNEQFF.

V is TRBV30 and J is TRBJ1-1; TRBD1 aligns across 7 bases. J lost 2 bases, V lost 4 bases, and 7 bases had no gene match. The germline CDR1 and CDR2 sequences are GTSNPN and SVGIG (reference sequence). There are 14 residues in the CDR3. Here the CDR3 DNA reads TGTGCCTGGATAAAGACAGGGAGAAACACTGAAGCTTTCTTT. This encodes CAWIKTGRNTEAFF. Full variable domain (rest looked up from reference TRBV30 and TRBJ1-1): SQTIHQWPATLVQPVGSPLSLECTVEGTSNPNLYWYRQAAGRGLQLLFYSVGIGQISSEVPQNLSASRPQDRQFILSSKKLLLSDSGFYLCAWIKTGRNTEAFFGQGTRLTVV.

V usage is TRBV30 and J usage is TRBJ2-1, with TRBD2 as a possible D gene (6 bases). V was trimmed by 4 bases and J by 4 bases, leaving 17 bases between them. The CDR3 consists of 15 residues. CDR1 is GTSNPN, CDR2 SVGIG, per germline (reference sequence). CDR3 sequence (DNA): TGTGCCTGGACCCAAGACCCGGGACTGTACAATGAGCAGTTCTTC. This gives the protein CAWTQDPGLYNEQFF.

V usage is TRBV7-2 and J usage is TRBJ2-7, with 8 bases that match TRBD1. V shed 4 bases, J shed 5 bases, and the junction held 10 bases outside the gene matches. This CDR3 is built from 15 residues. Looked up from germline, CDR1 is SGHTA and CDR2 is FQGNSA. CDR3 DNA: TGTGCCAGCAGCTCCCGGGGCAGGGGGCTCCACGAGCAGTACTTC. Translated, it gives CASSSRGRGLHEQYF.

This rearrangement joins TRBV19 to TRBJ2-1; the match to TRBD2 covers 7 bases. This CDR3 has 15 residues. The V gene's germline CDR1 is LNHDA and CDR2 SQIVND (reference sequence). The J segment lost 6 bases and the V segment lost 7 bases, leaving 12 bases of the junction unmatched. CDR3 in amino acids: CASNRQGGAFNEQFF. The CDR3, as DNA: TGTGCCAGTAACCGGCAGGGAGGGGCCTTCAATGAGCAGTTCTTC.

The chain has TRBV5-1 and TRBJ2-7, with a weak D call TRBD1 (5 bases). Germline CDR1 SGHRS, CDR2 YFSETQ. V was clipped by 4 bases and J by 7 bases, with 9 bases between them. The CDR3 consists of 11 residues. Here the CDR3 reads CASSGAREQYF. DNA of the CDR3: TGCGCCAGCAGCGGGGCTAGAGAGCAGTACTTC. Drawing the rest from reference TRBV5-1 and TRBJ2-7, the complete variable domain is KAGVTQTPRYLIKTRGQQVTLSCSPISGHRSVSWYQQTPGQGLQFLFEYFSETQRNKGNFPGRFSGRQFSNSRSEMNVSTLELGDSALYLCASSGAREQYFGPGTRLTVT.

This clone has a handful of counts. The chain carries TRBV18 and TRBJ1-3, with unresolved D. CDR3 length: 15 residues. With 1 base removed from V and 2 bases from J, the gap between germline ends came to 9 bases. Germline CDR1 is KGHSH and CDR2 is LQKENI. This chain's CDR3 is CASSPQPDAGNTIYF. The DNA of the CDR3 is TGTGCCAGCTCACCACAACCCGACGCTGGAAACACCATATATTTT.

The gene calls are TRBV28 and TRBJ1-2; the D gene is possibly TRBD1 (6 bases). CDR3 length equals 16 residues. Deletions cut 2 bases from V and 8 bases from J, with 21 bases between. CDR1 and CDR2 from the germline V gene are MDHEN and SYDVKM. Written as DNA, the CDR3 is TGTGCCAGCAGTTTAAGGTTTCGGGACACCCCCCGGGGCTACACCTTC. Protein sequence: CASSLRFRDTPRGYTF.

J is TRBJ2-7 and V is TRBV28; 8 bases agree with TRBD1. The V segment lost 6 bases and the J segment 0 bases; nucleotides outside the gene matches: 7. This CDR3 comprises 15 residues. Germline V gives CDR1 MDHEN, CDR2 SYDVKM. For the CDR3, the DNA is TGTGCCAGCAGCCCAACAGGGGGGTTCTCCTACGAGCAGTACTTC. Amino acid sequence: CASSPTGGFSYEQYF.

This clone was detected only a few times. The CDR3, as DNA: TGCAGCGTTACGGTTCACTCTGGAAACACCATATATTTT. It encodes CSVTVHSGNTIYF. This chain connects TRBV29-1 to TRBJ1-3, with unresolved D. Germline V lookup: CDR1 SQVTM, CDR2 ANQGSEA. The length of the CDR3 is 13 residues. Trimming took off 5 bases at V and 0 bases at J, with 8 bases between the two ends.

This clone was counted a few times. The chain has TRBV19 and TRBJ1-1, with D possibly being TRBD1 (6 bases). CDR1 and CDR2 from the germline V gene are LNHDA and SQIVND (reference sequence). V lost 5 bases and J lost 10, with 17 bases in between. This CDR3 has 13 residues. CDR3 region: CASSLTGTRLAFF. In nucleotides, the CDR3 is TGTGCCAGTAGTCTTACAGGGACCCGGCTAGCTTTCTTT.

The chain links TRBV30 to TRBJ1-2; the D gene is possibly TRBD1 (6 bases). Trimming removed 0 bases at V and 7 bases at J, with 18 bases between. This CDR3 has 15 residues. Germline V CDR1 and CDR2: GTSNPN, SVGIG (reference sequence). CDR3 amino acids: CAWSVHWGRRGGYTF. In nucleotides, the CDR3 is TGTGCCTGGAGTGTACACTGGGGGCGCCGTGGTGGCTACACCTTC.